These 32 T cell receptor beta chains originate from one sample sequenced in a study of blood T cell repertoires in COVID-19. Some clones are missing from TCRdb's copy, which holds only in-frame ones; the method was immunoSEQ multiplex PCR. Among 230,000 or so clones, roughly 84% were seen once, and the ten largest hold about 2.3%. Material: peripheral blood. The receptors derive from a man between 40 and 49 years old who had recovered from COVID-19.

This chain's CDR3 is CASSLRGGNQPQHF. The CDR3 DNA sequence: TGTGCCAGCAGCTTAAGGGGGGGGAATCAGCCCCAGCATTTT. The V gene is TRBV11-2, the J gene TRBJ1-5; a weak D match, TRBD1 (6 bases). Germline values: CDR1 SGHAT, CDR2 FQNNGV. The CDR3 runs 14 residues. Trimming left V 2 bases short and J 4 bases short, with 9 bases between.

The CDR3 loop reads CASSYGGGGETQYF. The CDR3 DNA is TGTGCCAGCAGTTACGGGGGAGGGGGAGAGACCCAGTACTTC. V and J are TRBV6-6 and TRBJ2-5, with D maybe TRBD2 (7 bases). This CDR3 spans 14 amino acids. The germline V gene encodes CDR1 MNHNY and CDR2 SVGAGI (reference sequence). Trimming pared 2 bases from V and 4 bases from J, leaving 11 bases between.

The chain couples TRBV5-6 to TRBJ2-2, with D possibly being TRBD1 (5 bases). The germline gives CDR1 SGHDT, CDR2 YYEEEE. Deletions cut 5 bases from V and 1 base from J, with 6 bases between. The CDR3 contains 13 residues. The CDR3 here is CASSQGNTGELFF. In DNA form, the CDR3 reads TGTGCCAGCAGTCAGGGGAACACCGGGGAGCTGTTTTTT.

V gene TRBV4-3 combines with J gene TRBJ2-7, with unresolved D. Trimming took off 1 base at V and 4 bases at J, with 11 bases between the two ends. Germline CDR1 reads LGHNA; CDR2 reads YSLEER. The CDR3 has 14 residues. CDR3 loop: CASSQATRQYEQYF. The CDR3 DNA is TGCGCCAGCAGCCAAGCAACCAGGCAATACGAGCAGTACTTC.

The CDR3 region is CASSPRYPGLAGGGGTDTQYF. CDR3 in DNA: TGCGCCAGCAGCCCGAGGTACCCGGGACTAGCGGGAGGAGGGGGCACAGATACGCAGTATTTT. The chain links TRBV4-1 to TRBJ2-3, with TRBD2 identical over 15 bases. The CDR3 has 21 residues. CDR1 and CDR2 from the germline V gene are MGHRA and YSYEKL. V was clipped by 4 bases and J by 1 base; unmatched bases: 15.

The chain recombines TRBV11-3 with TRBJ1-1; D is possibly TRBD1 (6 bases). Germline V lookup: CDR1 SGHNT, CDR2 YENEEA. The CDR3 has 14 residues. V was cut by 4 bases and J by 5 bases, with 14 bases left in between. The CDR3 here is CASSSTGFGTEAFF. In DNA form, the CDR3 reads TGTGCCAGCAGCTCTACAGGGTTCGGGACTGAAGCTTTCTTT.

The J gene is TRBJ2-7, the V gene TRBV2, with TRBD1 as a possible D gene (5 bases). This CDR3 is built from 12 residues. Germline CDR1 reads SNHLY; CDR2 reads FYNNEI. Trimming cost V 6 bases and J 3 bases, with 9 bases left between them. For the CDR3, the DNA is TGTGCCAGCAGACTTGACAGCTACGAGCAGTACTTC. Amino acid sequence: CASRLDSYEQYF.

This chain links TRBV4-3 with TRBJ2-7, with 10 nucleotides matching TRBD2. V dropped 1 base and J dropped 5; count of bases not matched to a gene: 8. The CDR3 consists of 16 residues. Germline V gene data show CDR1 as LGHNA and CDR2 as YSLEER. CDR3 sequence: CASSQGRLAGVDEQYF. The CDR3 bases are TGCGCCAGCAGCCAAGGTCGGCTAGCGGGAGTAGACGAGCAGTACTTC.

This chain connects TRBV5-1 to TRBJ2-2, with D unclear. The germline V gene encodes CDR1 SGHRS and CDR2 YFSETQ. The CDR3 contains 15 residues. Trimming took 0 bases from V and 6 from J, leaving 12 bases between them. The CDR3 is CASSLAIVSAGELFF. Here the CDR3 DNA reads TGCGCCAGCAGCTTGGCCATAGTCTCCGCCGGGGAGCTGTTTTTT.

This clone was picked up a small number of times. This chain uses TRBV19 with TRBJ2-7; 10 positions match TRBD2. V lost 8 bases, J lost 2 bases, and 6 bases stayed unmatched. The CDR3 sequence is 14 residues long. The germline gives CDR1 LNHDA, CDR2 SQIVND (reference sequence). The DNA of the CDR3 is TGTGCCAGTGCGGGACTAGCGAATCCCTACGAGCAGTACTTC. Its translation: CASAGLANPYEQYF.

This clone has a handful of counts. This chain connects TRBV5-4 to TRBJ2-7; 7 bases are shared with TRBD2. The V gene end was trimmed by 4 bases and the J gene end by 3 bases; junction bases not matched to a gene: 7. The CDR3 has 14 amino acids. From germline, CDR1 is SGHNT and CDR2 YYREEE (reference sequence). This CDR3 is CASSLSGLVYEQYF. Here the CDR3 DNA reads TGTGCCAGCAGCCTATCCGGACTAGTCTACGAGCAGTACTTC.

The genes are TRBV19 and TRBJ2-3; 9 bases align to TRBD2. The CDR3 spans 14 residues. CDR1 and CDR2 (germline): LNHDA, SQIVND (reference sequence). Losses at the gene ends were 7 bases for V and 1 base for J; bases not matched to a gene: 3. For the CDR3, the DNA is TGTGCCAGTACAGCTAGCGGGGGCACAGATACGCAGTATTTT. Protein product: CASTASGGTDTQYF.

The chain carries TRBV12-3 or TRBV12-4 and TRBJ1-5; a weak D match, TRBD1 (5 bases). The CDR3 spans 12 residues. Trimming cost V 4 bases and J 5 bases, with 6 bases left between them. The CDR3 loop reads CASSWGDQPQHF. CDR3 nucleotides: TGTGCCAGCAGTTGGGGGGATCAGCCCCAGCATTTT.

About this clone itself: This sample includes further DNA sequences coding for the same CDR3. CDR3 loop: CASSFDRGSYNEQFF. The CDR3 DNA sequence: TGTGCCAGCAGCTTTGACAGGGGCTCCTACAATGAGCAGTTCTTC. This sequence joins TRBV7-2 and TRBJ2-1; TRBD1 aligns across 8 bases. The length of the CDR3 is 15 residues. Unmatched junction bases numbered 1, after V lost 3 bases and J lost 0 bases. CDR1 is SGHTA and CDR2 is FQGNSA in the germline V gene.

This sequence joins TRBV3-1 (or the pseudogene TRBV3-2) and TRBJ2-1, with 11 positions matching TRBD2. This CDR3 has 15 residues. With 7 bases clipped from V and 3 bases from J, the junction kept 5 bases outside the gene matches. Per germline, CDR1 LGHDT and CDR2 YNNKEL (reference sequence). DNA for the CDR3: TGTGCCAGCACCCCTCTAGCGGGAGGCTACAATGAGCAGTTCTTC. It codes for CASTPLAGGYNEQFF.

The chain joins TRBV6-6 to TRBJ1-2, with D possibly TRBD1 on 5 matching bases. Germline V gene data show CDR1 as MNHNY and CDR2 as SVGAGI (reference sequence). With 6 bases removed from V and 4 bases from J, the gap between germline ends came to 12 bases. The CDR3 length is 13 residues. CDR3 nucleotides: TGTGCCAGCAGACTGCCAGGGATCTATGGCTACACCTTC. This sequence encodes CASRLPGIYGYTF.

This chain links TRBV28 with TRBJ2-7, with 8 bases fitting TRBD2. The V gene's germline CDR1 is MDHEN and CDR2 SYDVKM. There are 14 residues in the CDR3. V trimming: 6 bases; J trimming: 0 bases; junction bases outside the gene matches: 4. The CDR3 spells CASRTSGSSYEQYF. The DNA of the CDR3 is TGTGCCAGCAGGACGAGCGGGAGCTCCTACGAGCAGTACTTC. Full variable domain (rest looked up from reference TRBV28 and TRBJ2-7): DVKVTQSSRYLVKRTGEKVFLECVQDMDHENMFWYRQDPGLGLRLIYFSYDVKMKEKGDIPEGYSVSREKKERFSLILESASTNQTSMYLCASRTSGSSYEQYFGPGTRLTVT.

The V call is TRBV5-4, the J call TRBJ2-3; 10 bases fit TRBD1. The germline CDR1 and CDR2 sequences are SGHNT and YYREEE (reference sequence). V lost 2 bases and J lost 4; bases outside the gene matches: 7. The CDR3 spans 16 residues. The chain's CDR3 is CASSFGGQGWADTQYF. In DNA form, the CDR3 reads TGTGCCAGCAGCTTCGGGGGACAGGGGTGGGCAGATACGCAGTATTTT. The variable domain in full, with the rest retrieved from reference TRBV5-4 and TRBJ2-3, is ETGVTQSPTHLIKTRGQQVTLRCSSQSGHNTVSWYQQALGQGPQFIFQYYREEENGRGNFPPRFSGLQFPNYSSELNVNALELDDSALYLCASSFGGQGWADTQYFGPGTRLTVL.

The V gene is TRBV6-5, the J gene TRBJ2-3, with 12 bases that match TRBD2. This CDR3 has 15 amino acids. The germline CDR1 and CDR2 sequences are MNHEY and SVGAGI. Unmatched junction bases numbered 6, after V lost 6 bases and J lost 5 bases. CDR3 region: CASRRLAGVEDTQYF. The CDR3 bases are TGTGCCAGCAGGCGACTAGCGGGAGTTGAAGATACGCAGTATTTT.

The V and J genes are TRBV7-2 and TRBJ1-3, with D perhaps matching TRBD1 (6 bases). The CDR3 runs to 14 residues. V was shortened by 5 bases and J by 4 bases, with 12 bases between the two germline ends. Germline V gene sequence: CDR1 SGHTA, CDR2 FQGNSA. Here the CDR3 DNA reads TGTGCCAGCAGCATAGGGACATCGGGAAACACCATATATTTT. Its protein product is CASSIGTSGNTIYF.

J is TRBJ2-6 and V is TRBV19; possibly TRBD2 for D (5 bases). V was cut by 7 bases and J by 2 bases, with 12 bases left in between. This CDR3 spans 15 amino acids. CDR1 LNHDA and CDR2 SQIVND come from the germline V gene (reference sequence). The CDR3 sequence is CASTDYETGANVLTF. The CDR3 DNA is TGTGCCAGTACCGACTATGAGACTGGGGCCAACGTCCTGACTTTC.

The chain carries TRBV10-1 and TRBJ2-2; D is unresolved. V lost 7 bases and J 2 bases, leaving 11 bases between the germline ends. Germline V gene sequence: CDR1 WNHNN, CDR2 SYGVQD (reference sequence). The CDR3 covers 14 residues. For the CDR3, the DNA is TGCGCCAGCACCTCAGGAACTAACACCGGGGAGCTGTTTTTT. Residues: CASTSGTNTGELFF.

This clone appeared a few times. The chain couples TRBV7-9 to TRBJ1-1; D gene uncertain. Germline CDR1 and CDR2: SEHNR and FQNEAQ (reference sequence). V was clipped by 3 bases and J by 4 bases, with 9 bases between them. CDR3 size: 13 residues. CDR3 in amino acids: CASSFESGTEAFF. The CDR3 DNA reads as TGTGCCAGCAGCTTTGAGAGTGGCACTGAAGCTTTCTTT. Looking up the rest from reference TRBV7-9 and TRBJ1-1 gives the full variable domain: DTGVSQNPRHKITKRGQNVTFRCDPISEHNRLYWYRQTLGQGPEFLTYFQNEAQLEKSRLLSDRFSAERPKGSFSTLEIQRTEQGDSAMYLCASSFESGTEAFFGQGTRLTVV.

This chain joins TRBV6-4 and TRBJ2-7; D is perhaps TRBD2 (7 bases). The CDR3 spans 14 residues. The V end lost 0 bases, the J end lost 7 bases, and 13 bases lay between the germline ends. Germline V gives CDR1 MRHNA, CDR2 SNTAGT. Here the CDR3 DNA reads TGTGCCAGCAGTGACTCGATAGGGGGGGAAGAGCAGTACTTC. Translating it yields CASSDSIGGEEQYF.

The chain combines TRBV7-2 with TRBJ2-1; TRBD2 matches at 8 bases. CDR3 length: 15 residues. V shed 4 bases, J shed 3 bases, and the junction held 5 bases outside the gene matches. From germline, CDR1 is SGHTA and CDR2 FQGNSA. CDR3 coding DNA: TGTGCCAGCAGCTATAACAGCGGGGGCTACAATGAGCAGTTCTTC. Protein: CASSYNSGGYNEQFF.

The CDR3 DNA is TGTGCCAGCAGTGCCGGGGTGCTAGCCAAAAACATTCAGTACTTC. As protein: CASSAGVLAKNIQYF. This chain joins TRBV2 and TRBJ2-4; possibly TRBD2 for D (5 bases). With 4 bases removed from V and 0 bases from J, the gap between germline ends came to 10 bases. Germline V lookup: CDR1 SNHLY, CDR2 FYNNEI. The CDR3 is 15 amino acids.

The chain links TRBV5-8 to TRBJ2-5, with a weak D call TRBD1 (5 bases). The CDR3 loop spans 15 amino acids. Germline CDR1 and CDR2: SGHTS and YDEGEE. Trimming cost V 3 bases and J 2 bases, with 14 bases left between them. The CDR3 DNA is TGTGCCAGCAGCTGGTTTTTGACAGCTCAAGAGACCCAGTACTTC. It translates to CASSWFLTAQETQYF.

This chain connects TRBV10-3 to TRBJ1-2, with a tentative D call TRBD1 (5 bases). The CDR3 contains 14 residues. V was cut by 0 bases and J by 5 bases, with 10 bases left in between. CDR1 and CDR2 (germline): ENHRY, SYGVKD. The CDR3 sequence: CAISESMTDYGYTF. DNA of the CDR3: TGTGCCATCAGTGAGTCGATGACAGATTATGGCTACACCTTC.

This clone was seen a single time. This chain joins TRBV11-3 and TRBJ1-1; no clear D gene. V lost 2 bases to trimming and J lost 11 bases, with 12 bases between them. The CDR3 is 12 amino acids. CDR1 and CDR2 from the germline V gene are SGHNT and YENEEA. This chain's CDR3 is CASSLIAGLAFF. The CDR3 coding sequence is TGTGCCAGCAGCTTAATAGCTGGTCTGGCTTTCTTT.

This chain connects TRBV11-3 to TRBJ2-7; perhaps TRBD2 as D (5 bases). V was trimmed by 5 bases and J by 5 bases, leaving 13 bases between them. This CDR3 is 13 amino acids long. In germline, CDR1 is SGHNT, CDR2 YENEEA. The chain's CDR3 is CASSVFARDEQYF. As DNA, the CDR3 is TGTGCCAGCAGCGTCTTCGCGAGGGACGAGCAGTACTTC.

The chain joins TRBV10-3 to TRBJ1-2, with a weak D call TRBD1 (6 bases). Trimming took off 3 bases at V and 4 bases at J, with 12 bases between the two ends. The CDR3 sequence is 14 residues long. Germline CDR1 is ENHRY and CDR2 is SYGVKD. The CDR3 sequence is CAISDAGVFYGYTF. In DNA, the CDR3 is TGTGCCATCAGTGACGCAGGGGTCTTCTATGGCTACACCTTC.

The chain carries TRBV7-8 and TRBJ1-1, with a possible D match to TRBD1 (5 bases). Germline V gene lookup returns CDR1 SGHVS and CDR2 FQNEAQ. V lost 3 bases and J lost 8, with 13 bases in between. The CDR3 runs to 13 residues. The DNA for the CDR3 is TGTGCCAGCAGCTTTGGAAGGGGACTAGAAGCTTTCTTT. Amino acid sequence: CASSFGRGLEAFF.